The 23 T cell receptor beta chains presented below share a single source sample, sequenced in a study of blood T cell repertoires in COVID-19. The method was immunoSEQ multiplex PCR; TCRdb's version includes in-frame clones alone and lacks a portion of them. This sample carries 200,000 or so clones, approximately 80% of them seen once, and the ten largest clones take about 7.2%. Sequencing was done on a sample of PBMCs or T cells enriched from blood (not recorded which). The receptors originated from a woman in her thirties or forties with acute COVID-19.

This clone appeared a few times. This chain connects TRBV10-3 to TRBJ1-4; perhaps TRBD1 as D (5 bases). The CDR3 spans 12 residues. V was shortened by 9 bases and J by 8 bases, with 13 bases between the two germline ends. CDR1 is ENHRY, CDR2 SYGVKD, per germline. The CDR3 reads CAINTKGEKLFF. The CDR3 DNA is TGTGCCATAAATACAAAGGGGGAAAAACTGTTTTTT.

The rearrangement links TRBV3-1 (or the pseudogene TRBV3-2) to TRBJ2-2; D remains ambiguous. The CDR3 loop spans 15 amino acids. CDR1 LGHDT and CDR2 YNNKEL come from the germline V gene (reference sequence). V was pared by 1 base and J by 2 bases, with 8 bases between. Here the CDR3 DNA reads TGTGCCAGCAGCCAAGCCGTCAGTAACACCGGGGAGCTGTTTTTT. This sequence encodes CASSQAVSNTGELFF.

The chain recombines TRBV30 with TRBJ2-7; 8 nucleotides agree with TRBD1. The germline V gene encodes CDR1 GTSNPN and CDR2 SVGIG (reference sequence). The V gene end was trimmed by 0 bases and the J gene end by 5 bases; junction bases not matched to a gene: 6. This CDR3 has 14 residues. The CDR3 sequence: CAWSVDRVAHEQYF. CDR3 DNA sequence: TGTGCCTGGAGTGTGGACAGGGTGGCCCACGAGCAGTACTTC.

CDR3: CASSNDRVTNEKLFF. The CDR3, as DNA: TGTGCCAGCAGTAACGACAGGGTCACTAATGAAAAACTGTTTTTT. The chain combines TRBV28 with TRBJ1-4; TRBD1 aligns across 7 bases. V lost 5 bases, J lost 2 bases, and 5 bases stayed unmatched. In germline, CDR1 is MDHEN, CDR2 SYDVKM. The CDR3 loop spans 15 amino acids.

The rearrangement joins TRBV5-1 to TRBJ1-2, with D possibly TRBD1 on 6 matching bases. Germline CDR1 SGHRS, CDR2 YFSETQ. Trimming removed 4 bases from V and 2 bases from J, with 9 bases in between. The CDR3 length is 13 residues. The CDR3, as DNA: TGCGCCAGCAGCCCGGACAGCAACTATGGCTACACCTTC. The encoded protein is CASSPDSNYGYTF. Variable domain in full (rest from reference TRBV5-1 and TRBJ1-2): KAGVTQTPRYLIKTRGQQVTLSCSPISGHRSVSWYQQTPGQGLQFLFEYFSETQRNKGNFPGRFSGRQFSNSRSEMNVSTLELGDSALYLCASSPDSNYGYTFGSGTRLTVV.

This clone appeared a few times. The chain recombines TRBV7-9 with TRBJ1-1, with a weak D call TRBD1 (6 bases). Per the germline V gene, CDR1 is SEHNR and CDR2 is FQNEAQ (reference sequence). V was pared by 7 bases and J by 1 base, with 16 bases between. The CDR3 covers 15 residues. CDR3 sequence: CASTEGGRQNTEAFF. In nucleotides, the CDR3 is TGTGCCAGCACCGAGGGGGGGCGGCAGAACACTGAAGCTTTCTTT.

In DNA form, the CDR3 reads TGTGCCAGTAGTCTGGGACTCAGGGATTTTGTTAAGGGGGAGACCCAGTACTTC. Residues: CASSLGLRDFVKGETQYF. V gene TRBV19 combines with J gene TRBJ2-5, with D maybe TRBD2 (6 bases). The ends were cut back, 5 bases at V and 5 bases at J, with 27 bases in the middle. Germline V gene lookup returns CDR1 LNHDA and CDR2 SQIVND (reference sequence). The CDR3 is 18 amino acids. Full variable domain (rest looked up from reference TRBV19 and TRBJ2-5): DGGITQSPKYLFRKEGQNVTLSCEQNLNHDAMYWYRQDPGQGLRLIYYSQIVNDFQKGDIAEGYSVSREKKESFPLTVTSAQKNPTAFYLCASSLGLRDFVKGETQYFGPGTRLLVL.

The chain combines TRBV10-3 with TRBJ1-5; D gene uncertain. The CDR3 consists of 13 residues. V was trimmed by 6 bases and J by 0 bases, leaving 6 bases between them. CDR1 ENHRY and CDR2 SYGVKD come from the germline V gene. Here the CDR3 reads CAISIDSNQPQHF. The DNA for the CDR3 is TGTGCCATCAGCATAGATAGCAATCAGCCCCAGCATTTT.

This chain joins TRBV5-6 and TRBJ2-1, with D perhaps matching TRBD2 (7 bases). Trimming stripped 4 bases from V and 2 bases from J, with 13 bases between. This CDR3 region has 15 residues. Germline assignment: CDR1 SGHDT and CDR2 YYEEEE. CDR3 in amino acids: CASSGRGGAYNEQFF. CDR3 sequence (DNA): TGTGCCAGCAGCGGCAGAGGGGGGGCCTACAATGAGCAGTTCTTC.

The J gene is TRBJ2-3, the V gene TRBV5-5; the match to TRBD1 covers 9 bases. Germline V CDR1 and CDR2: SGHKS, YYEKEE (reference sequence). The CDR3 consists of 15 residues. Trimming at V came to 0 bases and at J to 8 bases, leaving 7 bases not matched to a gene. The CDR3 DNA is TGTGCCAGCAGCTTGGCCGGGACAGGGTTAGGTACGCAGTATTTT. It yields the protein CASSLAGTGLGTQYF.

The chain couples TRBV29-1 to TRBJ1-5; D not resolved. V was clipped by 4 bases and J by 7 bases, with 14 bases between them. The CDR3 has 13 residues. Per germline, CDR1 SQVTM and CDR2 ANQGSEA. CDR3 in DNA: TGCAGCGTTGTGAAGCAGGTTGGCCAGCCCCAGCATTTT. Translation gives CSVVKQVGQPQHF.

CDR3 sequence reads: CASSRTSGGSYEQYF. The CDR3, as DNA: TGTGCCAGCAGCCGGACTAGCGGGGGGTCCTACGAGCAGTACTTC. The chain has TRBV11-3 and TRBJ2-7; 14 nucleotides match TRBD2. The ends lost 5 bases at V and 1 base at J; junction bases unmatched: 1. Germline V gene lookup returns CDR1 SGHNT and CDR2 YENEEA. The length of the CDR3 is 15 residues.

The gene calls are TRBV27 and TRBJ2-3; D gene uncertain. Germline values: CDR1 MNHEY, CDR2 SMNVEV (reference sequence). Trimming took 2 bases from V and 1 from J, leaving 7 bases between them. The CDR3 consists of 14 residues. The CDR3 region has the DNA TGTGCCAGCAGTTTAGGAGCCGGCACAGATACGCAGTATTTT. It is translated as CASSLGAGTDTQYF.

The chain has TRBV19 and TRBJ2-2; the match to TRBD2 covers 13 bases. This CDR3 has 18 amino acids. CDR1 is LNHDA, CDR2 SQIVND, per germline (reference sequence). J lost 1 base, V lost 8 bases, and 10 bases had no gene match. The CDR3 spells CASSKGLAGRMNTGELFF. CDR3 nucleotide sequence: TGTGCCAGTTCCAAGGGACTAGCGGGGAGAATGAACACCGGGGAGCTGTTTTTT.

The V call is TRBV19, the J call TRBJ1-1, with a tentative D call TRBD1 (6 bases). Germline-derived CDR1 and CDR2 are LNHDA and SQIVND (reference sequence). The V and J ends lost 9 bases and 4 bases respectively, with 18 bases between them. The CDR3 is 14 amino acids. The CDR3 is CASRRVTGITEAFF. CDR3 DNA sequence: TGTGCCAGCCGGCGGGTAACAGGGATCACTGAAGCTTTCTTT. The entire variable domain, with the rest obtained from reference TRBV19 and TRBJ1-1, is as follows: DGGITQSPKYLFRKEGQNVTLSCEQNLNHDAMYWYRQDPGQGLRLIYYSQIVNDFQKGDIAEGYSVSREKKESFPLTVTSAQKNPTAFYLCASRRVTGITEAFFGQGTRLTVV.

The chain joins TRBV3-1 (or the pseudogene TRBV3-2) to TRBJ2-7; 11 bases line up with TRBD2. Germline V CDR1 and CDR2: LGHDT, YNNKEL (reference sequence). The V gene end was trimmed by 6 bases and the J gene end by 4 bases; junction bases not matched to a gene: 8. CDR3 size: 15 residues. The CDR3 DNA reads TGTGCCAGCAGTAAAACTAGCGGGAGATCGTACGAGCAGTACTTC. It specifies CASSKTSGRSYEQYF.

This clone was seen more than once but under ten times. A read error may produce the germline difference seen at one junction end. The CDR3 loop is CASSSGQEPFF. Here the CDR3 DNA reads TGTGCCAGCAGCTCCGGACAGGAGCCGTTCTTC. The chain has TRBV5-5 and TRBJ2-1, with 7 bases lining up with TRBD1. The CDR3 covers 11 residues. Germline V gives CDR1 SGHKS, CDR2 YYEKEE (reference sequence).

This clone was found a few times. This chain uses TRBV29-1 with TRBJ2-1; 12 nucleotides agree with TRBD2. V was clipped by 7 bases and J by 8 bases; unmatched bases: 6. From germline, CDR1 is SQVTM and CDR2 ANQGSEA. This CDR3 comprises 13 residues. The CDR3 nucleotides are TGCAGCGCCATGACTAGCGGGGGAGATGAGCAGTTCTTC. Encoded protein: CSAMTSGGDEQFF.

This clone was counted a few times. This chain uses TRBV27 with TRBJ2-2, with 8 bases fitting TRBD2. Germline lookup yields CDR1 MNHEY and CDR2 SMNVEV (reference sequence). CDR3 length equals 15 residues. The V segment lost 2 bases and the J segment 6 bases; nucleotides outside the gene matches: 5. Here the CDR3 DNA reads TGTGCCAGCAGTTTACAGCGGGGGATCTCCGGGGAGCTGTTTTTT. This sequence encodes CASSLQRGISGELFF.

The J gene is TRBJ2-7, the V gene TRBV3-1 (or the pseudogene TRBV3-2); D is unclear. The germline CDR1 and CDR2 sequences are LGHDT and YNNKEL (reference sequence). V was clipped by 1 base and J by 6 bases, with 13 bases between them. The CDR3 totals 14 residues. CDR3 loop: CASSQVAGPREQYF. CDR3 coding DNA: TGTGCCAGCAGCCAAGTGGCAGGCCCCCGCGAGCAGTACTTC.

The V and J genes are TRBV4-2 and TRBJ2-7; TRBD1 matches at 7 bases. The germline V gene has CDR1 LGHNA and CDR2 YNFKEQ. CDR3 length equals 14 residues. V shed 4 bases, J shed 3 bases, and the junction held 6 bases outside the gene matches. The CDR3 region has the DNA TGTGCCAGCAGCCCTAGACAGGGTATCTACGAGCAGTACTTC. Amino acid sequence: CASSPRQGIYEQYF.

The chain combines TRBV4-1 with TRBJ1-3, with D maybe TRBD1 (6 bases). The CDR3 length is 15 residues. V dropped 3 bases and J dropped 1 base, with 10 bases sitting between them. CDR1 is MGHRA and CDR2 is YSYEKL in the germline V gene. The CDR3 coding sequence is TGCGCCAGCAGCCAGGTGGGACAATCTGGAAACACCATATATTTT. Translated: CASSQVGQSGNTIYF.

V gene TRBV7-2 combines with J gene TRBJ2-1, with TRBD1 matching over 10 bases. CDR1 and CDR2 (germline): SGHTA, FQGNSA. The V segment lost 5 bases and the J segment 13 bases; nucleotides outside the gene matches: 5. There are 12 residues in the CDR3. The CDR3 bases are TGTGCCAGCAGCCAAGGGACAGGGGTACAGTTCTTC. Translated, it gives CASSQGTGVQFF.